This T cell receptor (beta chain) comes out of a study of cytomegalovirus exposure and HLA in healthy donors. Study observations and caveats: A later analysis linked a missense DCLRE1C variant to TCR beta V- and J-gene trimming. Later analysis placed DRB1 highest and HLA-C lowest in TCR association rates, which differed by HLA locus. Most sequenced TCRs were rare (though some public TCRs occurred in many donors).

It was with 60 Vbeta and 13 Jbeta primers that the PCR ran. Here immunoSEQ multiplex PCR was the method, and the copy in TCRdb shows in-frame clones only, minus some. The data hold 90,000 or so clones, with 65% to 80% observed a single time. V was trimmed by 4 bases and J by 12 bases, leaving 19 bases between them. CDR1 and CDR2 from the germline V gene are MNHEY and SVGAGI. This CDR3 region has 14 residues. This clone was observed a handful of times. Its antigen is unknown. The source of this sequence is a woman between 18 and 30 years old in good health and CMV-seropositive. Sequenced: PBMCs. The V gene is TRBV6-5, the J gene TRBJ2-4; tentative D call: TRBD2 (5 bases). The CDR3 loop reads CASSSSSPTRSQYF. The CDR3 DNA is TGTGCCAGCAGTTCCTCCTCCCCCACTAGGTCTCAGTACTTC.